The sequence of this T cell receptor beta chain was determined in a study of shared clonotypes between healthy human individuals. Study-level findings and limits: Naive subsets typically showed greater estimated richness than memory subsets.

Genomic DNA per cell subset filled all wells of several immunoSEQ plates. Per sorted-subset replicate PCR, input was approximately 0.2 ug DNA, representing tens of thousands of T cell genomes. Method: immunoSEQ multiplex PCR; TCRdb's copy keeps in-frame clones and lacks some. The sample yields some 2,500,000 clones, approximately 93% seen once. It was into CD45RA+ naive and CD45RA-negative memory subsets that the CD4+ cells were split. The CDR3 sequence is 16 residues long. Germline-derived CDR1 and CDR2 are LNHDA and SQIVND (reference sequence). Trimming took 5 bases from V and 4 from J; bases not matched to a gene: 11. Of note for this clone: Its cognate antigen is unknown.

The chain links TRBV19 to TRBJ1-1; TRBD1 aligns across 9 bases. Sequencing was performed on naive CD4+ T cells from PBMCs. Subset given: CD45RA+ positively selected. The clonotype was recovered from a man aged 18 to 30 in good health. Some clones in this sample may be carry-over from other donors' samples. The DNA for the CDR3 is TGTGCCAGTAGTCCCGGGACAGGGAGGAAAGGCACTGAAGCTTTCTTT. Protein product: CASSPGTGRKGTEAFF.